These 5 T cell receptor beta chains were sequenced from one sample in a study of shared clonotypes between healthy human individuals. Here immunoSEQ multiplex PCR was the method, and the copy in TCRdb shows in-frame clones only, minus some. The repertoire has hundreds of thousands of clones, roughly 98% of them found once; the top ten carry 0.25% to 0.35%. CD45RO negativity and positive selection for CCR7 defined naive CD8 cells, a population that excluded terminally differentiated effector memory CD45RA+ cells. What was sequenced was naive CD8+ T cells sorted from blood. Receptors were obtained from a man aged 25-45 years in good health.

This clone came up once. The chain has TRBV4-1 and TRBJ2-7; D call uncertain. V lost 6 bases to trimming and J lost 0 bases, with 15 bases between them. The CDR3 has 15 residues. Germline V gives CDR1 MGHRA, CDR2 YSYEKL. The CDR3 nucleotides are TGCGCCAGCAGTTTACTGGGTCCCAGCTCCTACGAGCAGTACTTC. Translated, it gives CASSLLGPSSYEQYF.

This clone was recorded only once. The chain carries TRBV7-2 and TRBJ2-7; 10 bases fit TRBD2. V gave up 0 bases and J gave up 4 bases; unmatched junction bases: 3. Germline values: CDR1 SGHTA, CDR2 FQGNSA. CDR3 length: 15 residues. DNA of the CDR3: TGTGCCAGCAGCTTAGCTGTGACTAGCGGGTACGAGCAGTACTTC. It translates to CASSLAVTSGYEQYF.

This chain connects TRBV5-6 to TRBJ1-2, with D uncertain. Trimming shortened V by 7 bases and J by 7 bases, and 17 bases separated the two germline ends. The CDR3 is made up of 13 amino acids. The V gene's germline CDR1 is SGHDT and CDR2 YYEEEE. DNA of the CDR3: TGTGCCAGCGCAGGCAAGGGTTTCTCTGGCTACACCTTC. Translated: CASAGKGFSGYTF.

This CDR3 reads CASQLSTFTGNEQFF. Written as DNA, the CDR3 is TGCGCCAGCCAACTCTCCACATTTACAGGCAATGAGCAGTTCTTC. This chain joins TRBV5-1 and TRBJ2-1; D is perhaps TRBD1 (5 bases). Germline V gives CDR1 SGHRS, CDR2 YFSETQ. The CDR3 consists of 15 residues. V lost 7 bases, J lost 6 bases, and 20 bases lay in between.

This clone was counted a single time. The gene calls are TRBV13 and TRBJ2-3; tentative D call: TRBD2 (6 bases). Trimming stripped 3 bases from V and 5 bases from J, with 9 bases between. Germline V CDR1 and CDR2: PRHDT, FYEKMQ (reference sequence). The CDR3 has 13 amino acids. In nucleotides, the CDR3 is TGTGCCAGCAGCTTCGGGGGAGGAGATACGCAGTATTTT. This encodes CASSFGGGDTQYF.